This TCR beta chain derives from a study of T cells expressing NK-cell markers. TCRdb re-called the 5' RACE reads and catalogs CDR3 proteins one per entry, DNA excluded. The sample holds about 430,000 distinct CDR3 sequences. From germline, CDR1 is KGHDR and CDR2 SFDVKD. The CDR3 is 14 residues long. This clonotype was obtained from a woman in her fifties or sixties in good health. The sample was blood T cells: a sorted CD56 or NKG2C T cell subset, CD4+ or CD8+ T cells, or bulk PBMC T cells (not recorded which). The chain links TRBV24-1 to TRBJ2-1. CDR3 sequence reads: CATSDLQLENEQFF.